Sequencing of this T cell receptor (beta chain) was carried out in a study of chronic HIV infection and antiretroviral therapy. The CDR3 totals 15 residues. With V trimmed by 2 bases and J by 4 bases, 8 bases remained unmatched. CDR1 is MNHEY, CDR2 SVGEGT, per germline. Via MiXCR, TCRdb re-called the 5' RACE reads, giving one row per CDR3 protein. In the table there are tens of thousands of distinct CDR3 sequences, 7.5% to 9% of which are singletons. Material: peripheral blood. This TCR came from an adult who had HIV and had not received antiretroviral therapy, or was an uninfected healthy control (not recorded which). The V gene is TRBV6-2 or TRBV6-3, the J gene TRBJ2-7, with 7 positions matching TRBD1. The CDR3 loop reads CASSYASETGYEQYF. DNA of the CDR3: TGTGCCAGCAGTTACGCGTCGGAGACAGGGTACGAGCAGTACTTC.